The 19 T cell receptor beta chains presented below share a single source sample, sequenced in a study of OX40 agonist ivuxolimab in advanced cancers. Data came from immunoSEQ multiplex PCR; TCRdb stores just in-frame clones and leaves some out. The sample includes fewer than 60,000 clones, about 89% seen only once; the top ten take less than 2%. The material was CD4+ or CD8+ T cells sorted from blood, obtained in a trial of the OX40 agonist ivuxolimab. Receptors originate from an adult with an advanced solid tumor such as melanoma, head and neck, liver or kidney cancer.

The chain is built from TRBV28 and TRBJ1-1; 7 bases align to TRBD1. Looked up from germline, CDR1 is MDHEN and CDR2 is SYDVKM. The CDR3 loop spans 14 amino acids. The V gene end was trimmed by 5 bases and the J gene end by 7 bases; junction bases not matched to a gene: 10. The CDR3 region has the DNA TGTGCCAGCAGTACGACTACAGGGGTCAATGAAGCTTTCTTT. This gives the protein CASSTTTGVNEAFF.

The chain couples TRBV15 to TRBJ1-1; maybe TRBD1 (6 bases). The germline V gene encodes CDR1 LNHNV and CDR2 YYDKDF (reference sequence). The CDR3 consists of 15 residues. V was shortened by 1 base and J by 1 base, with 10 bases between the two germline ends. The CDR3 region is CATSRVAGANTEAFF. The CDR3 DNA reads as TGTGCCACCAGCAGAGTGGCAGGGGCGAACACTGAAGCTTTCTTT. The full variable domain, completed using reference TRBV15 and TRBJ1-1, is DAMVIQNPRYQVTQFGKPVTLSCSQTLNHNVMYWYQQKSSQAPKLLFHYYDKDFNNEADTPDNFQSRRPNTSFCFLDIRSPGLGDTAMYLCATSRVAGANTEAFFGQGTRLTVV.

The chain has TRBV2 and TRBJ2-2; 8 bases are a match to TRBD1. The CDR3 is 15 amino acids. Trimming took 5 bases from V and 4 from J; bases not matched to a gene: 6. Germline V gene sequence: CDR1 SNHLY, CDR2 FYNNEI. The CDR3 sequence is CASSRQGIGTGELFF. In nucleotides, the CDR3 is TGTGCCAGCAGTCGACAGGGGATAGGCACCGGGGAGCTGTTTTTT.

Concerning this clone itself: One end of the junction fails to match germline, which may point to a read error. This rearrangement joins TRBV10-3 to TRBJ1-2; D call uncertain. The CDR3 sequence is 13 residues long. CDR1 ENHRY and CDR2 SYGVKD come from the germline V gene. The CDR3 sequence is CAISDGANYGHTF. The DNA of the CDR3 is TGTGCCATCAGTGACGGAGCTAACTATGGCCACACCTTC.

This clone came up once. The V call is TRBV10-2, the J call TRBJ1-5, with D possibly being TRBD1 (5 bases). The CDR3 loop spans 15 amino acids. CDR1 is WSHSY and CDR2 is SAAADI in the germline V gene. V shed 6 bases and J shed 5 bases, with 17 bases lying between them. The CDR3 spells CASRRGREVDQPQHF. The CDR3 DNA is TGCGCCAGCAGGAGGGGCAGGGAGGTTGATCAGCCCCAGCATTTT.

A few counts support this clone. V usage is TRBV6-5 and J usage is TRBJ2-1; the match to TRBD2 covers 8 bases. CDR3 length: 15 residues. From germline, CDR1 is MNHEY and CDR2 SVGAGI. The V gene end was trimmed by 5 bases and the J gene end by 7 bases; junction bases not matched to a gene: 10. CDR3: CASSPSGSLGNEQFF. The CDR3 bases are TGTGCCAGCAGTCCTAGCGGGTCCCTTGGGAATGAGCAGTTCTTC.

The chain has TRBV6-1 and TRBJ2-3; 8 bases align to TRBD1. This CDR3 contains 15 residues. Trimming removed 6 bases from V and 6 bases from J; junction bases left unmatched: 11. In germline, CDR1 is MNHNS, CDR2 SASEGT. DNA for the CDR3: TGTGCCAGCAGCCTTGGACAGGGAATTTTGGATACGCAGTATTTT. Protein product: CASSLGQGILDTQYF.

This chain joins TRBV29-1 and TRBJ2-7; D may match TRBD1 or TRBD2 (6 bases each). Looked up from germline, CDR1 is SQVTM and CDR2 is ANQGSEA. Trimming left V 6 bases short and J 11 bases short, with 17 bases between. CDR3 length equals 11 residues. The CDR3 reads CSVTRRDTEYF. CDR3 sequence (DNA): TGCAGCGTAACAAGGCGGGACACAGAGTACTTC.

This chain's CDR3 is CASSPGVETQYF. The CDR3 DNA follows: TGTGCCAGCAGCCCAGGGGTAGAGACCCAGTACTTC. The chain uses TRBV5-6 and TRBJ2-5, with a possible D match to TRBD1 (6 bases). CDR3 size: 12 residues. V was shortened by 4 bases and J by 4 bases, with 8 bases between the two germline ends. The V gene's germline CDR1 is SGHDT and CDR2 YYEEEE.

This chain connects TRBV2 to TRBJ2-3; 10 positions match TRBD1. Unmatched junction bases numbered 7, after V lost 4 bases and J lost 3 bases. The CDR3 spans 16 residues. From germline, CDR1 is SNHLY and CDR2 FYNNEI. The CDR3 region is CASSGGDRGRTDTQYF. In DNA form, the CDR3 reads TGTGCCAGCAGTGGAGGGGACAGGGGCCGTACAGATACGCAGTATTTT.

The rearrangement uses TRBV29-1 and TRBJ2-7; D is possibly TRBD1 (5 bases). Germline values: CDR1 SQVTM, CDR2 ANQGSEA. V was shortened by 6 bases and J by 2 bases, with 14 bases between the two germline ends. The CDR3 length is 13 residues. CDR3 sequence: CSVTTDRAYEQYF. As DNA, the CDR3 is TGCAGCGTGACGACAGACCGGGCCTACGAGCAGTACTTC.

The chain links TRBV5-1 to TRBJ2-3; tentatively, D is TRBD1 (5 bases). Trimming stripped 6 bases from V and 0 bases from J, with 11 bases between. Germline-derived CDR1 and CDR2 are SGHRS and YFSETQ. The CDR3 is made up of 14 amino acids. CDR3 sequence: CASTPGPSTDTQYF. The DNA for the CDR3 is TGCGCCAGCACTCCAGGGCCTAGCACAGATACGCAGTATTTT.

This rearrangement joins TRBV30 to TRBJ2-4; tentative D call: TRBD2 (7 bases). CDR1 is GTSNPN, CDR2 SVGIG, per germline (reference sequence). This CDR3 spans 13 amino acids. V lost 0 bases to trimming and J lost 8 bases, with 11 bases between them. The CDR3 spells CAWSVAGADIQYF. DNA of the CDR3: TGTGCCTGGAGTGTCGCGGGGGCGGACATTCAGTACTTC.

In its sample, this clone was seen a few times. Here the CDR3 DNA reads TGCGCCAGTGCTAGCGGCATCCCAGATACGCAGTATTTT. The encoded protein is CASASGIPDTQYF. The chain uses TRBV10-2 and TRBJ2-3; 7 nucleotides match TRBD2. The J segment lost 4 bases and the V segment lost 9 bases, leaving 7 bases of the junction unmatched. Germline V gene data show CDR1 as WSHSY and CDR2 as SAAADI. The CDR3 spans 13 residues.

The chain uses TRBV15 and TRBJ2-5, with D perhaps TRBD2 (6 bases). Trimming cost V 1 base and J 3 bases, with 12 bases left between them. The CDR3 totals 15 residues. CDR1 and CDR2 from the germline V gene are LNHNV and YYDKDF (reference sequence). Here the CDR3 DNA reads TGTGCCACCAGCAGAGGGGGACTGGGGAAAGAGACCCAGTACTTC. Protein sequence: CATSRGGLGKETQYF.

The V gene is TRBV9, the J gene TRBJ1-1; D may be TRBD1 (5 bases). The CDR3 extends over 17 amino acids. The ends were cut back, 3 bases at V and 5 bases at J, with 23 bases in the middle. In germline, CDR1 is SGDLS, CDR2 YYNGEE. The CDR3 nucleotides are TGTGCCAGCAGCGCCCGGGCCCAACCCAACCGGGGGACTGAAGCTTTCTTT. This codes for CASSARAQPNRGTEAFF.

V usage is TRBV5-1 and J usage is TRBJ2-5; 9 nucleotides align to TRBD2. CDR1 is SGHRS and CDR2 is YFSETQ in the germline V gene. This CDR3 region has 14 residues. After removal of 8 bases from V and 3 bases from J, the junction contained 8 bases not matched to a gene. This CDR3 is CASTSGPGEETQYF. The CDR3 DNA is TGCGCCAGTACTAGCGGGCCGGGGGAAGAGACCCAGTACTTC.

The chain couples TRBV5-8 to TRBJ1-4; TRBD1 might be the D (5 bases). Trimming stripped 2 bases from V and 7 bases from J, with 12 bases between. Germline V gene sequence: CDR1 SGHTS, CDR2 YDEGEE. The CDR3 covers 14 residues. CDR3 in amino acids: CASSFAGGGEKLFF. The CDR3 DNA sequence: TGTGCCAGCAGCTTCGCCGGGGGGGGTGAAAAACTGTTTTTT.

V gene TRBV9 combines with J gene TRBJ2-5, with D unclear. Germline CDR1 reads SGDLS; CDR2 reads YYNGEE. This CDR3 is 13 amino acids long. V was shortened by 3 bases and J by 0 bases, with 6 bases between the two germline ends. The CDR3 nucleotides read TGTGCCAGCAGCGCCGGGTACCAAGAGACCCAGTACTTC. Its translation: CASSAGYQETQYF.